This T cell receptor (beta chain) was recorded in a study of response to subunit inactivated influenza vaccine. Findings and limits, study-wide: The authors proposed limited new T cell recruitment per seasonal influenza vaccination.

TCRdb reanalysed the RT-PCR reads using MiXCR and keeps one entry per CDR3 protein. The data contain about 520,000 distinct CDR3 sequences, about 10% of them singletons. The CDR3 extends over 17 amino acids. The V and J ends lost 0 bases and 5 bases respectively, with 16 bases between them. Germline loops: CDR1 MGHRA, CDR2 YSYEKL. With regard to this clonotype: Its cognate antigen is unknown.

The rearrangement uses TRBV4-1 and TRBJ2-2; possibly TRBD1 for D (5 bases). This clonotype originated in a man aged 50 or older who received an inactivated influenza vaccine. The material sequenced was PBMCs from blood, taken 35 to 45 days after vaccination. CDR3: CASSQDRLGRVTGELFF. In DNA, the CDR3 is TGCGCCAGCAGCCAAGACCGCTTGGGCAGGGTGACCGGGGAGCTGTTTTTT.